The 27 T cell receptor beta chains given below trace back to one sample, sequenced in a study of T cells in Graves' hyperthyroidism and ophthalmopathy (dated by TCRdb to about 2019). Library preparation employed multiplex PCR. The instrument was an Illumina HiSeq 2000. Amplification of TCR beta CDR3 regions was carried out from RNA transcripts. The first round of RT-PCR for the TCR CDR3 was performed with the HTBI primer set and the Qiagen OneStep RT-PCR kit. The public reads were reprocessed in TCRdb via fastp at Q25 and MiXCR, keeping in-frame beta chains. Identical CDR3 proteins give one entry, which carries the most common genes and DNA. The sample table contains some 760,000 distinct CDR3 sequences; only one count was recorded for 14% of them. The ten largest clonotypes hold 9.5% to 13% of the sample. The sequenced material came from blood. These receptors originate from a woman aged 18-29 years with Graves' hyperthyroidism.

This clonotype showed up many times. The chain recombines TRBV27 with TRBJ2-7, with 9 bases identical to TRBD2. Trimming took 2 bases from V and 5 from J; bases not matched to a gene: 10. Looked up from germline, CDR1 is MNHEY and CDR2 is SMNVEV (reference sequence). The CDR3 runs 16 residues. CDR3 in DNA: TGTGCCAGCAGTTTAAGTTTAGCGGGAGAGTTTAACGAGCAGTACTTC. It encodes CASSLSLAGEFNEQYF.

CDR3 sequence (DNA): TGTGCCAGCAGCTCGCGGCGGATCCTCTCCTACGAGCAGTACTTC. Translated, it gives CASSSRRILSYEQYF. This chain connects TRBV5-6 to TRBJ2-7; D not certain. The V and J ends lost 3 bases and 0 bases respectively, with 13 bases between them. Germline assignment: CDR1 SGHDT and CDR2 YYEEEE. There are 15 residues in the CDR3. Using reference TRBV5-6 and TRBJ2-7 for the parts outside the CDR3, the full variable domain is DAGVTQSPTHLIKTRGQQVTLRCSPKSGHDTVSWYQQALGQGPQFIFQYYEEEERQRGNFPDRFSGHQFPNYSSELNVNALLLGDSALYLCASSSRRILSYEQYFGPGTRLTVT.

This clonotype was detected many times. The chain employs TRBV12-3 or TRBV12-4 and TRBJ1-1, with unresolved D. The CDR3 spans 13 residues. Between the trimmed V and J ends, which lost 1 base and 4 bases, there was a span of 7 bases. As DNA, the CDR3 is TGTGCCAGCAGTTTAGAACAAATCACTGAAGCTTTCTTT. Translating it yields CASSLEQITEAFF.

The chain joins TRBV3-1 to TRBJ2-1; 10 nucleotides agree with TRBD2. V lost 0 bases, J lost 2 bases, and 4 bases stayed unmatched. The germline V gene has CDR1 LGHDT and CDR2 YNNKEL (reference sequence). The CDR3 spans 17 residues. The CDR3 region is CASSQDSTSGTYNEQFF. The CDR3 DNA is TGTGCCAGCAGCCAAGATAGTACTAGCGGGACCTACAATGAGCAGTTCTTC.

This clonotype was observed many times. This chain connects TRBV12-3 or TRBV12-4 to TRBJ2-1; D may be TRBD1 or TRBD2 (5 bases each). With 3 bases removed from V and 5 bases from J, the gap between germline ends came to 11 bases. The CDR3 covers 14 residues. The CDR3 protein is CASSLIRDHNEQFF. The CDR3 bases are TGTGCCAGCAGTTTGATAAGGGACCACAATGAGCAGTTCTTC.

As concerns this clonotype: A read error may account for a junction end that differs from germline. The V gene is TRBV28, the J gene TRBJ1-1; the D is unclear. This CDR3 region has 12 residues. Germline assignment: CDR1 MDHEN and CDR2 SYDVKM. In DNA form, the CDR3 reads TGTGCCAGCAGTTTGTTGAACGCTGAAGCTTTCTTT. The encoded protein is CASSLLNAEAFF.

This clonotype was seen repeatedly, ten times or more. CDR3 region: CASSLVAGGAKNIQYF. In nucleotides, the CDR3 is TGTGCCAGCAGCTTAGTAGCGGGAGGGGCAAAAAACATTCAGTACTTC. The chain uses TRBV7-2 and TRBJ2-4; 11 bases line up with TRBD2. V shed 1 base, J shed 4 bases, and the junction held 3 bases outside the gene matches. The CDR3 covers 16 residues. From germline, CDR1 is SGHTA and CDR2 FQGNSA.

This clonotype has only a few counts. The chain is built from TRBV27 and TRBJ2-1, with TRBD2 matching over 13 bases. Germline V gene data show CDR1 as MNHEY and CDR2 as SMNVEV (reference sequence). This CDR3 is 18 amino acids long. The V segment lost 6 bases and the J segment 1 base; nucleotides outside the gene matches: 9. The CDR3 DNA sequence: TGTGCCAGCAGCTTAAAAGGACTAGCGGGAGTATCCTACAATGAGCAGTTCTTC. Encoded protein: CASSLKGLAGVSYNEQFF.

Concerning this clonotype itself: Relative to the germline gene, one junction end is altered; a read error may explain this. The chain couples TRBV24-1 to TRBJ2-2; D possibly corresponds to TRBD1 (7 bases). Germline values: CDR1 KGHDR, CDR2 SFDVKD. The CDR3 totals 16 residues. CDR3 amino acids: CATSDSRGRNPGELFF. The CDR3 DNA reads TGTGCCACCAGTGATTCCAGGGGGAGGAACCCCGGGGAGCTGTTTTTT.

This chain links TRBV24-1 with TRBJ2-1; a possible D gene is TRBD2 (5 bases). V dropped 6 bases and J dropped 3 bases, with 14 bases sitting between them. The CDR3 length is 15 residues. Looked up from germline, CDR1 is KGHDR and CDR2 is SFDVKD. CDR3: CATSKADAGYNEQFF. DNA of the CDR3: TGTGCCACCAGTAAAGCCGACGCGGGCTACAATGAGCAGTTCTTC.

This clonotype was seen many times. V usage is TRBV7-9 and J usage is TRBJ1-2; possible D gene TRBD1, 6 bases. Per the germline V gene, CDR1 is SEHNR and CDR2 is FQNEAQ (reference sequence). V was pared by 7 bases and J by 3 bases, with 18 bases between. The CDR3 is made up of 15 amino acids. Here the CDR3 DNA reads TGTGCCAGCACCGATGGGGGGCGCGGTCACTATGGCTACACCTTC. Translation: CASTDGGRGHYGYTF. Together with reference TRBV7-9 and TRBJ1-2, the CDR3 gives the full variable domain: DTGVSQNPRHKITKRGQNVTFRCDPISEHNRLYWYRQTLGQGPEFLTYFQNEAQLEKSRLLSDRFSAERPKGSFSTLEIQRTEQGDSAMYLCASTDGGRGHYGYTFGSGTRLTVV.

This clonotype was counted at least ten times. The chain combines TRBV28 with TRBJ2-7, with D possibly being TRBD2 (6 bases). The V gene's germline CDR1 is MDHEN and CDR2 SYDVKM. Trimming stripped 3 bases from V and 1 base from J, with 13 bases between. The CDR3 extends over 15 amino acids. The CDR3 loop reads CASSLGLAFSYEQYF. The CDR3 nucleotides read TGTGCCAGCAGTTTGGGCCTAGCGTTTTCCTACGAGCAGTACTTC.

This clonotype has a count of ten or more. CDR3 sequence (DNA): TGTGCCAGCAGAGACAGGGCAGGGGCGGTAGTCTACGAGCAGTACTTC. This codes for CASRDRAGAVVYEQYF. The rearrangement links TRBV2 to TRBJ2-7, with 7 bases lining up with TRBD1. This CDR3 comprises 16 residues. The V gene end was trimmed by 6 bases and the J gene end by 3 bases; junction bases not matched to a gene: 14. Germline loops: CDR1 SNHLY, CDR2 FYNNEI.

The table lists this clonotype with many counts. The chain couples TRBV3-1 to TRBJ2-5, with TRBD1 matching 9 bases. CDR3 length equals 17 residues. Per the germline V gene, CDR1 is LGHDT and CDR2 is YNNKEL (reference sequence). Unmatched junction bases numbered 12, after V lost 3 bases and J lost 4 bases. The CDR3 DNA reads as TGTGCCAGCAGCCACGAGGGCGGGACAGGGAAGCGAGAGACCCAGTACTTC. As protein: CASSHEGGTGKRETQYF.

This chain joins TRBV7-8 and TRBJ1-5, with D hard to call. The CDR3 sequence is 13 residues long. V dropped 5 bases and J dropped 7 bases, with 12 bases sitting between them. Germline V gives CDR1 SGHVS, CDR2 FQNEAQ. The CDR3 DNA reads TGTGCCAGCAGCCGCGGTATCACGCAGCCCCAGCATTTT. It is translated as CASSRGITQPQHF.

The chain employs TRBV7-3 and TRBJ2-6; 7 positions match TRBD1. CDR3 size: 17 residues. The J segment lost 6 bases and the V segment lost 5 bases, leaving 13 bases of the junction unmatched. Germline V lookup: CDR1 SGHTA, CDR2 FQGTGA. Here the CDR3 reads CASSSRGGAAEANVLTF. The CDR3 DNA sequence: TGTGCCAGCAGCAGCAGAGGGGGCGCAGCTGAGGCCAACGTCCTGACTTTC.

The chain couples TRBV7-9 to TRBJ2-6; the match to TRBD1 covers 12 bases. The CDR3 runs 16 residues. Germline values: CDR1 SEHNR, CDR2 FQNEAQ (reference sequence). V dropped 9 bases and J dropped 3; count of bases not matched to a gene: 6. The CDR3 sequence is CARAGQGADGANVLTF. The CDR3 nucleotides are TGTGCCAGGGCGGGACAGGGGGCAGATGGGGCCAACGTCCTGACTTTC.

This clonotype showed up just a few times. The chain uses TRBV6-1 and TRBJ2-7; 9 nucleotides align to TRBD1. V trimming: 5 bases; J trimming: 0 bases; junction bases outside the gene matches: 8. This CDR3 has 16 amino acids. Germline assignment: CDR1 MNHNS and CDR2 SASEGT. The CDR3 reads CASSFHSTGGSYEQYF. In DNA, the CDR3 is TGTGCCAGCAGTTTCCATTCGACAGGGGGCTCCTACGAGCAGTACTTC.

This chain joins TRBV7-8 and TRBJ2-7, with D possibly being TRBD1 (5 bases). The V end was cut by 3 bases, the J end by 3 bases, with 12 bases between. CDR1 is SGHVS, CDR2 FQNEAQ, per germline. The CDR3 spans 14 residues. In DNA form, the CDR3 reads TGTGCCAGCAGCTTCCGGATGGGGCACTACGAGCAGTACTTC. It codes for CASSFRMGHYEQYF.

This clonotype has at least ten counts. The gene calls are TRBV6-1 and TRBJ1-2; D unclear. This CDR3 has 15 amino acids. From germline, CDR1 is MNHNS and CDR2 SASEGT. V shed 6 bases and J shed 0 bases, with 14 bases lying between them. The CDR3, as DNA: TGTGCCAGCAGCCCAGCTGAGGGTGCTAACTATGGCTACACCTTC. Translated, it gives CASSPAEGANYGYTF.

With respect to this clonotype: This sequence may be a read error, since a much larger clone differs from it by one base. The V gene is TRBV5-8, the J gene TRBJ1-1; D call uncertain. CDR3 length: 15 amino acids. Germline-derived CDR1 and CDR2 are SGHTS and YDEGEE. CDR3 loop: CASRWIAAYGTEAFF. In nucleotides, the CDR3 is TGCGCCAGCAGATGGATTGCGGCCTATGGAACTGAAGCTTTCTTT.

The J gene is TRBJ2-1, the V gene TRBV6-5; 12 bases fit TRBD2. The germline gives CDR1 MNHEY, CDR2 SVGAGI. Unmatched junction bases numbered 4, after V lost 3 bases and J lost 7 bases. The CDR3 covers 15 residues. CDR3 sequence (DNA): TGTGCCAGCAGTTATAGGACTAGCGGGATTAATGAGCAGTTCTTC. It yields the protein CASSYRTSGINEQFF.

The chain combines TRBV20-1 with TRBJ2-5; D remains unclear. CDR1 is DFQATT, CDR2 SNEGSKA, per germline (reference sequence). The CDR3 runs 14 residues. Trimming took 0 bases from V and 1 from J, leaving 9 bases between them. The CDR3 DNA reads as TGCAGTGCTAGAGACCGGCACTCCCAAGAGACCCAGTACTTC. Its protein product is CSARDRHSQETQYF.

The chain employs TRBV7-2 and TRBJ2-5; D is unclear. The CDR3 runs 14 residues. Trimming removed 1 base at V and 4 bases at J, with 10 bases between. The V gene's germline CDR1 is SGHTA and CDR2 FQGNSA. CDR3 loop: CASSLGRLSETQYF. CDR3 nucleotides: TGTGCCAGCAGCTTAGGAAGGTTATCAGAGACCCAGTACTTC.

This clonotype has a handful of counts. V usage is TRBV6-2 or TRBV6-3 and J usage is TRBJ1-5; possibly TRBD1 for D (5 bases). The germline gives CDR1 MNHEY, CDR2 SVGEGT. The CDR3 contains 13 residues. With 2 bases removed from V and 7 bases from J, the gap between germline ends came to 9 bases. CDR3 in amino acids: CASSYAGRQPQHF. The CDR3 bases are TGTGCCAGCAGTTACGCAGGGAGGCAGCCCCAGCATTTT.

CDR3 in DNA: TGTGCCAGCAGTTACTCCTGGACTAGCGCCGCAGATACGCAGTATTTT. As protein: CASSYSWTSAADTQYF. This rearrangement joins TRBV6-2 or TRBV6-3 to TRBJ2-3, with 9 bases that match TRBD2. The CDR3 loop spans 16 amino acids. The junction had 5 bases not matched to a gene; V was cut back by 0 bases and J by 4 bases. Germline loops: CDR1 MNHEY, CDR2 SVGEGT.

This clonotype was observed at least ten times. The rearrangement joins TRBV4-3 to TRBJ2-2; 7 nucleotides agree with TRBD2. The junction had 3 bases not matched to a gene; V was cut back by 5 bases and J by 3 bases. The germline gives CDR1 LGHNA, CDR2 YSLEER. CDR3 size: 14 residues. CDR3 nucleotide sequence: TGCGCCAGCAGCGCGGGAGCGGACACCGGGGAGCTGTTTTTT. Amino acids: CASSAGADTGELFF.